This entry concerns a single TCR beta chain. Primers for the PCR totalled 60 Vbeta and 13 Jbeta. Assay used: immunoSEQ multiplex PCR; TCRdb lists only in-frame clones, some missing. The repertoire holds under 150,000 clones, with under 85% as singletons. V gave up 0 bases and J gave up 2 bases, with 14 bases separating them. CDR1 SGHRS and CDR2 YFSETQ come from the germline V gene. The CDR3 contains 16 residues. The sample comes from a study of cytomegalovirus exposure and HLA in healthy donors. The TCR originated in a woman between 18 and 29 years old in good health and CMV-seronegative. The sequenced material came from PBMCs. The V call is TRBV5-1, the J call TRBJ2-5, with D possibly matching TRBD2 (5 bases). The CDR3 here is CASSLAPITGQETQYF. The CDR3 nucleotides are TGCGCCAGCAGCTTGGCCCCCATAACGGGGCAAGAGACCCAGTACTTC. Using reference TRBV5-1 and TRBJ2-5 for the parts outside the CDR3, the full variable domain is KAGVTQTPRYLIKTRGQQVTLSCSPISGHRSVSWYQQTPGQGLQFLFEYFSETQRNKGNFPGRFSGRQFSNSRSEMNVSTLELGDSALYLCASSLAPITGQETQYFGPGTRLLVL.